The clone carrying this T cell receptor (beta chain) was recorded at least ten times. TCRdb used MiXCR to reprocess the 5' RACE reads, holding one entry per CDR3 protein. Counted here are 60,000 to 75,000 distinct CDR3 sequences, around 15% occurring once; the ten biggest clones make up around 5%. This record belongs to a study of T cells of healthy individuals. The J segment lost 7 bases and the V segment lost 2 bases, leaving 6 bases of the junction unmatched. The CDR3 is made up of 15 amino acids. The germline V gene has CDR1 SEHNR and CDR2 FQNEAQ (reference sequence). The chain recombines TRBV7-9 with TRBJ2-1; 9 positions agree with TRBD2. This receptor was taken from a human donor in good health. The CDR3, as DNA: TGTGCCAGCAGCTTACTAGCGGGGAGGCGGAATGAGCAGTTCTTC. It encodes CASSLLAGRRNEQFF.